A selection of T cell receptor beta chains follows, all from one sample in a study of blood T cell repertoires in COVID-19. The method was immunoSEQ multiplex PCR; TCRdb's version includes in-frame clones alone and lacks a portion of them. This table holds approximately 300,000 clones, around 84% found once. The sample consisted of PBMCs or T cells enriched from blood (not recorded which). These receptors were collected from a woman aged 18-29 years who had recovered from COVID-19. Both conserved end residues are part of each CDR3. The order of the fields is J gene, V gene, clone size, D gene, CDR3 DNA, CDR3 protein. The D gene is left open where the match is weak. Some rows mark clone size as missing; the rest say once, few, many or name a class of expanded clone.

J gene: TRBJ1-3; V gene: TRBV3-1/TRBV3-2; clone size: .; D gene: .; CDR3 DNA: TGTGCCAGCAGCCATACGGCCTGGGAGGTAAACACCATATATTTT; CDR3 protein: CASSHTAWEVNTIYF
J gene: TRBJ2-7; V gene: TRBV5-1; clone size: .; D gene: TRBD1; CDR3 DNA: TGCGCCAGCAGCTTATCGACAGGGAGATTGACATACGAGCAGTACTTC; CDR3 protein: CASSLSTGRLTYEQYF
J gene: TRBJ1-5; V gene: TRBV6-4; clone size: .; D gene: TRBD1; CDR3 DNA: TGTGCCAGCAGTGACTCGTTGGGCCCTGGACAGGGCAATCATCAGCCCCAGCATTTT; CDR3 protein: CASSDSLGPGQGNHQPQHF
J gene: TRBJ2-7; V gene: TRBV28; clone size: .; D gene: TRBD1; CDR3 DNA: TGTGCCAGCAGTATGACAGGGAAGGACGACGAGCAGTACTTC; CDR3 protein: CASSMTGKDDEQYF
J gene: TRBJ2-7; V gene: TRBV19; clone size: .; D gene: TRBD2; CDR3 DNA: TGTGCCAGTAGTATAACTAGCGGGGACTACGAGCAGTACTTC; CDR3 protein: CASSITSGDYEQYF
J gene: TRBJ2-3; V gene: TRBV10-3; clone size: .; D gene: TRBD2; CDR3 DNA: TGTGCCATCAGTCAGGCGGGGACTAGCAATCTCCGCACAGATACGCAGTATTTT; CDR3 protein: CAISQAGTSNLRTDTQYF
J gene: TRBJ2-2; V gene: TRBV9; clone size: .; D gene: .; CDR3 DNA: TGTGCCAGCAGCTTCGACAGTTACACCGGGGAGCTGTTTTTT; CDR3 protein: CASSFDSYTGELFF
J gene: TRBJ1-2; V gene: TRBV30; clone size: .; D gene: .; CDR3 DNA: TGTGCCTGGAGTGTGGGGCTAGCTAACTATGGCTACACCTTC; CDR3 protein: CAWSVGLANYGYTF
J gene: TRBJ1-1; V gene: TRBV5-1; clone size: .; D gene: .; CDR3 DNA: TGCGCCAGCAGCTGGGGGGGACAGAACACTGAAGCTTTCTTT; CDR3 protein: CASSWGGQNTEAFF
J gene: TRBJ1-1; V gene: TRBV11-2; clone size: .; D gene: .; CDR3 DNA: TGTGCCAGCCGCCCCTGGGGGGGATCGAACACTGAAGCTTTCTTT; CDR3 protein: CASRPWGGSNTEAFF
J gene: TRBJ1-2; V gene: TRBV7-9; clone size: .; D gene: TRBD1; CDR3 DNA: TGTGCCAGCAGCCAGGGACAGGGGGTCTATGGCTACACCTTC; CDR3 protein: CASSQGQGVYGYTF
J gene: TRBJ1-2; V gene: TRBV4-1; clone size: .; D gene: TRBD1; CDR3 DNA: TGCGCCAGCAGACTCTTAGGGGACAGCGGTGGCTACACCTTC; CDR3 protein: CASRLLGDSGGYTF
J gene: TRBJ1-2; V gene: TRBV19; clone size: .; D gene: TRBD1; CDR3 DNA: TGTGCCAGTAGTTCCTTACCGGGACAGGGCGGGGGCTACACCTTC; CDR3 protein: CASSSLPGQGGGYTF
J gene: TRBJ1-3; V gene: TRBV5-1; clone size: .; D gene: .; CDR3 DNA: TGCGCCAGCAGCTTGGATGGGAGCTCTGGAAACACCATATATTTT; CDR3 protein: CASSLDGSSGNTIYF
J gene: TRBJ2-1; V gene: TRBV18; clone size: .; D gene: .; CDR3 DNA: TGTGCCAGCTCACCACCGGGCGGGGAGACCTACAATGAGCAGTTCTTC; CDR3 protein: CASSPPGGETYNEQFF
J gene: TRBJ2-1; V gene: TRBV19; clone size: .; D gene: TRBD2; CDR3 DNA: TGTGCCAGTAGTATATCAGGACTAGCGGGAGTAATACCGCCGCGATCGTTCAAGTTCTTC; CDR3 protein: CASSISGLAGVIPPRSFKFF
J gene: TRBJ2-7; V gene: TRBV7-9; clone size: .; D gene: .; CDR3 DNA: TGTGCCAGCAGCTTAGACAGCTCCTACGAGCAGTACTTC; CDR3 protein: CASSLDSSYEQYF
J gene: TRBJ1-5; V gene: TRBV10-3; clone size: .; D gene: .; CDR3 DNA: TGTGCCATCAGTGAGTCGGAGGGGAATCAGCCCCAGCATTTT; CDR3 protein: CAISESEGNQPQHF
J gene: TRBJ2-1; V gene: TRBV30; clone size: .; D gene: TRBD1; CDR3 DNA: TGTGCCTGGAGTCAGGGGGCAGGTGGGAATGAGCAGTTCTTC; CDR3 protein: CAWSQGAGGNEQFF
J gene: TRBJ1-2; V gene: TRBV24-1; clone size: .; D gene: TRBD1; CDR3 DNA: TGTGCCACGGGACAGGGGGCTGAGGGCTACACCTTC; CDR3 protein: CATGQGAEGYTF
J gene: TRBJ1-1; V gene: TRBV6-6; clone size: .; D gene: .; CDR3 DNA: TGTGCCACCAAGCGGACAGTCGGCGAGGGGGCTTTCTTT; CDR3 protein: CATKRTVGEGAFF
J gene: TRBJ1-1; V gene: TRBV4-1; clone size: .; D gene: .; CDR3 DNA: TGCGCCAGCAGCCAACGAGGCGCGAACACTGAAGCTTTCTTT; CDR3 protein: CASSQRGANTEAFF
J gene: TRBJ2-2; V gene: TRBV5-1; clone size: .; D gene: .; CDR3 DNA: TGCGCCAGCAGTTCTCCGGGGGCCGGGGAGCTGTTTTTT; CDR3 protein: CASSSPGAGELFF
J gene: TRBJ1-1; V gene: TRBV5-1; clone size: .; D gene: .; CDR3 DNA: TGCGCCAGCAGCTTGGAACAGACTGAAGCTTTCTTT; CDR3 protein: CASSLEQTEAFF
J gene: TRBJ2-2; V gene: TRBV10-1; clone size: few; D gene: TRBD2; CDR3 DNA: TGCGCCAGCAGTCTAGCGGTGAACACCGGGGAGCTGTTTTTT; CDR3 protein: CASSLAVNTGELFF
J gene: TRBJ2-6; V gene: TRBV9; clone size: once; D gene: .; CDR3 DNA: TGTGCCAGCAGCGTAGGACACTCTGGGGCCAACGTCCTGACTTTC; CDR3 protein: CASSVGHSGANVLTF
J gene: TRBJ1-5; V gene: TRBV6-5; clone size: many; D gene: .; CDR3 DNA: TGTGCCAGCAGTCCCAATAGCAATCAGCCCCAGCATTTT; CDR3 protein: CASSPNSNQPQHF
J gene: TRBJ1-1; V gene: TRBV11-2; clone size: .; D gene: .; CDR3 DNA: TGTGCCAGCAGCTTGGAGTGGGGACATAACACTGAAGCTTTCTTT; CDR3 protein: CASSLEWGHNTEAFF
J gene: TRBJ2-1; V gene: TRBV30; clone size: .; D gene: TRBD2; CDR3 DNA: TGTGCCTGGACTAGCGGGAGCGATGAGCAGTTCTTC; CDR3 protein: CAWTSGSDEQFF
J gene: TRBJ1-2; V gene: TRBV27; clone size: few; D gene: TRBD1; CDR3 DNA: TGTGCCAGCAGTTTATTCGGTACAGGGGGCAATCGTGGCTACACCTTC; CDR3 protein: CASSLFGTGGNRGYTF
J gene: TRBJ1-1; V gene: TRBV11-2; clone size: .; D gene: .; CDR3 DNA: TGTGCCAGCAGCGAGGGGGAGCTGAACACTGAAGCTTTCTTT; CDR3 protein: CASSEGELNTEAFF
J gene: TRBJ1-2; V gene: TRBV23-1; clone size: .; D gene: .; CDR3 DNA: TGCGCCAGCAGTCAACCCAGGCTGCACTATGGCTACACCTTC; CDR3 protein: CASSQPRLHYGYTF
J gene: TRBJ1-2; V gene: TRBV27; clone size: few; D gene: TRBD1; CDR3 DNA: TGTGCCAGCGGGGGACAGGCAAAAGGGGGCTACACCTTC; CDR3 protein: CASGGQAKGGYTF
J gene: TRBJ2-3; V gene: TRBV25-1; clone size: .; D gene: .; CDR3 DNA: TGTGCCAGCAGTGAACAGACAGCTATCACAGATACGCAGTATTTT; CDR3 protein: CASSEQTAITDTQYF
J gene: TRBJ2-5; V gene: TRBV15; clone size: .; D gene: .; CDR3 DNA: TGTGCCACCAGCAGGCGAGGGGGCCAAGAGACCCAGTACTTC; CDR3 protein: CATSRRGGQETQYF
J gene: TRBJ1-2; V gene: TRBV7-9; clone size: .; D gene: TRBD1; CDR3 DNA: TGTGCCAGCAGCTTAGCGGCAGGGGGCAGCTATGGCTACACCTTC; CDR3 protein: CASSLAAGGSYGYTF
J gene: TRBJ1-1; V gene: TRBV14; clone size: .; D gene: .; CDR3 DNA: TGTGCCAGCAGCTCCCTTTACGGCACTGAAGCTTTCTTT; CDR3 protein: CASSSLYGTEAFF
J gene: TRBJ1-5; V gene: TRBV18; clone size: .; D gene: .; CDR3 DNA: TGTGCCAGCTCACCTAGTATGCAAGGGGGTCAGCCCCAGCATTTT; CDR3 protein: CASSPSMQGGQPQHF
J gene: TRBJ2-3; V gene: TRBV5-1; clone size: .; D gene: TRBD2; CDR3 DNA: TGCGCCAGCAGCTCTAGGACTAGCGGGCGAGGGGATACGCAGTATTTT; CDR3 protein: CASSSRTSGRGDTQYF
J gene: TRBJ2-7; V gene: TRBV2; clone size: .; D gene: .; CDR3 DNA: TGTGCCAGCAGATTACGAGGCTTCTCCTACGAGCAGTACTTC; CDR3 protein: CASRLRGFSYEQYF
J gene: TRBJ2-7; V gene: TRBV5-5; clone size: once; D gene: TRBD1; CDR3 DNA: TGTGCCAGCAGGCGGACAGGGGGCGCTTACGAGCAGTACTTC; CDR3 protein: CASRRTGGAYEQYF
J gene: TRBJ1-2; V gene: TRBV9; clone size: few; D gene: TRBD1; CDR3 DNA: TGTGCCAGCAGCCCCCGAGGGGGCGAGGGCTACACCTTC; CDR3 protein: CASSPRGGEGYTF
J gene: TRBJ2-7; V gene: TRBV27; clone size: .; D gene: .; CDR3 DNA: TGTGCCAGCAGTTTCGGGCAGGGCTACGAGCAGTACTTC; CDR3 protein: CASSFGQGYEQYF